The 25 T cell receptor beta chains given below trace back to one sample, sequenced in a study of T cells in localized non-small cell lung cancer. Only in-frame clones appear in the TCRdb table, and some are missing; sequencing was by immunoSEQ multiplex PCR. The table records under 45,000 clones, 83% of them present only once. The sequencing used PBMCs, collected before any cancer treatment. The source of these receptors is a man aged 40 to 70 with stage II lung adenocarcinoma.

V and J are TRBV4-3 and TRBJ2-5; the match to TRBD2 covers 10 bases. Germline V gives CDR1 LGHNA, CDR2 YSLEER. The CDR3 runs 19 residues. V lost 3 bases, J lost 4 bases, and 17 bases stayed unmatched. The CDR3 loop reads CASSQIRREREGEVETQYF. CDR3 in DNA: TGCGCCAGCAGCCAGATCCGGAGGGAGCGGGAGGGCGAGGTAGAGACCCAGTACTTC.

This chain uses TRBV29-1 with TRBJ2-7, with D maybe TRBD1 (5 bases). The CDR3 loop spans 11 amino acids. Germline V gene lookup returns CDR1 SQVTM and CDR2 ANQGSEA. The V end was cut by 6 bases, the J end by 4 bases, with 10 bases between. CDR3 DNA sequence: TGCAGCGTGTCAGGGTTGTACGAGCAGTACTTC. The encoded protein is CSVSGLYEQYF.

This sequence joins TRBV4-3 and TRBJ1-2; the match to TRBD1 covers 8 bases. The germline CDR1 and CDR2 sequences are LGHNA and YSLEER. The CDR3 has 15 residues. V lost 0 bases, J lost 6 bases, and 6 bases stayed unmatched. The CDR3, as DNA: TGCGCCAGCAGCCAAGACAGGGGGCGCCAGGATGGCTACACCTTC. It translates to CASSQDRGRQDGYTF.

The chain uses TRBV19 and TRBJ2-5; D possibly matches TRBD1 or TRBD2 (5 bases each). CDR3 size: 14 residues. V lost 1 base, J lost 7 bases, and 13 bases lay in between. The germline CDR1 and CDR2 sequences are LNHDA and SQIVND (reference sequence). The CDR3 region is CASSIVGAQATQYF. CDR3 DNA sequence: TGTGCCAGTAGTATAGTCGGGGCCCAGGCGACCCAGTACTTC.

The chain couples TRBV6-9 to TRBJ2-2; 7 bases align to TRBD1. Germline V CDR1 and CDR2: MNHGY, SVAAGI. The CDR3 length is 15 residues. With V trimmed by 4 bases and J by 5 bases, 7 bases remained unmatched. CDR3 DNA sequence: TGTGCCAGCAGTTCTCTCCGACAGGGAACCGGGGAGCTGTTTTTT. Encoded protein: CASSSLRQGTGELFF.

CDR3 DNA: TGTGCCAGCAGCCCGACTAGCGGGGAGCAGTACTTC. Its translation is CASSPTSGEQYF. The rearrangement links TRBV7-6 to TRBJ2-7; 10 positions agree with TRBD2. Unmatched junction bases numbered 2, after V lost 5 bases and J lost 7 bases. This CDR3 has 12 residues. From germline, CDR1 is SGHVS and CDR2 FNYEAQ.

This clone appeared once. This rearrangement joins TRBV27 to TRBJ1-1; a weak D match, TRBD1 (6 bases). The length of the CDR3 is 15 residues. Germline CDR1 is MNHEY and CDR2 is SMNVEV (reference sequence). V lost 2 bases and J 2 bases, leaving 12 bases between the germline ends. The DNA of the CDR3 is TGTGCCAGCAGTTTAGGCTGGGGGGCCAACACTGAAGCTTTCTTT. Translating gives CASSLGWGANTEAFF.

This chain uses TRBV28 with TRBJ1-6; weak D call: TRBD1 (5 bases). The CDR3 sequence is 18 residues long. The germline V gene encodes CDR1 MDHEN and CDR2 SYDVKM. The V gene lost 2 bases and the J gene lost 9 bases, with 23 bases spanning the gap. The CDR3 DNA follows: TGTGCCAGCAGTTTAGGGTCCAGTTGGTACAGGAGGAGTTCACCCCTCCACTTT. It translates to CASSLGSSWYRRSSPLHF. The full variable domain, its missing parts supplied by reference TRBV28 and TRBJ1-6, is DVKVTQSSRYLVKRTGEKVFLECVQDMDHENMFWYRQDPGLGLRLIYFSYDVKMKEKGDIPEGYSVSREKKERFSLILESASTNQTSMYLCASSLGSSWYRRSSPLHFGNGTRLTVT.

V is TRBV7-8 and J is TRBJ2-1, with D maybe TRBD2 (6 bases). Trimming shortened V by 0 bases and J by 7 bases, and 10 bases separated the two germline ends. The CDR3 sequence is 14 residues long. Germline V gene sequence: CDR1 SGHVS, CDR2 FQNEAQ. CDR3 in DNA: TGTGCCAGCAGCTTAGCGGCGGGACGGAATGAGCAGTTCTTC. It is translated as CASSLAAGRNEQFF.

V usage is TRBV19 and J usage is TRBJ2-2; 9 bases agree with TRBD1. V was clipped by 7 bases and J by 6 bases; unmatched bases: 9. Germline values: CDR1 LNHDA, CDR2 SQIVND (reference sequence). CDR3 length: 15 amino acids. The DNA for the CDR3 is TGTGCCAGTAAACCGGGACAGGGTCTTTCCGGGGAGCTGTTTTTT. It specifies CASKPGQGLSGELFF. The full variable domain, in which reference TRBV19 and TRBJ2-2 provide the parts outside the CDR3, is DGGITQSPKYLFRKEGQNVTLSCEQNLNHDAMYWYRQDPGQGLRLIYYSQIVNDFQKGDIAEGYSVSREKKESFPLTVTSAQKNPTAFYLCASKPGQGLSGELFFGEGSRLTVL.

The chain employs TRBV30 and TRBJ2-7; D uncertain. With 5 bases removed from V and 1 base from J, the gap between germline ends came to 6 bases. The CDR3 has 11 amino acids. Germline V gene data show CDR1 as GTSNPN and CDR2 as SVGIG (reference sequence). For the CDR3, the DNA is TGTGCCTGGGACACATCCTACGAGCAGTACTTC. As protein: CAWDTSYEQYF.

This clone was seen just once. The CDR3 DNA is TGTGCCAGCAGCAAAGAGGCTAGCGGGGGGCTCTGTTGGGGCACAGATACGCAGTATTTT. The encoded protein is CASSKEASGGLCWGTDTQYF. This chain joins TRBV21-1 and TRBJ2-3; TRBD2 reflects the table's D call only, with no check against the DNA. TRBV21-1 is termed a pseudogene. The length of the CDR3 is 20 residues.

In nucleotides, the CDR3 is TGCAGTGCTTTACAGCTCTACGAGCAGTACTTC. This gives the protein CSALQLYEQYF. This rearrangement joins TRBV20-1 to TRBJ2-7; D unclear. The V and J ends lost 5 bases and 3 bases respectively, with 8 bases between them. The CDR3 contains 11 residues. The germline V gene encodes CDR1 DFQATT and CDR2 SNEGSKA (reference sequence).

The chain combines TRBV28 with TRBJ2-7; tentatively, D is TRBD2 (6 bases). The V and J ends lost 7 bases and 5 bases respectively, with 12 bases between them. Looked up from germline, CDR1 is MDHEN and CDR2 is SYDVKM. The CDR3 runs to 12 residues. CDR3 sequence reads: CASTSTGDEQYF. The CDR3 coding sequence is TGTGCCAGCACCTCCACGGGGGACGAGCAGTACTTC. The full variable domain, with the rest looked up from reference TRBV28 and TRBJ2-7, is DVKVTQSSRYLVKRTGEKVFLECVQDMDHENMFWYRQDPGLGLRLIYFSYDVKMKEKGDIPEGYSVSREKKERFSLILESASTNQTSMYLCASTSTGDEQYFGPGTRLTVT.

The chain combines TRBV27 with TRBJ2-7; D is perhaps TRBD1 or TRBD2 (5 bases each). V was cut by 4 bases and J by 5 bases, with 18 bases left in between. Germline values: CDR1 MNHEY, CDR2 SMNVEV (reference sequence). The CDR3 contains 15 residues. CDR3 nucleotide sequence: TGTGCCAGCAGTTCTCCGGGAACAGGCCGGGACGAGCAGTACTTC. Protein sequence: CASSSPGTGRDEQYF.

V and J are TRBV30 and TRBJ1-4; 9 bases are shared with TRBD1. CDR1 GTSNPN and CDR2 SVGIG come from the germline V gene (reference sequence). This CDR3 has 14 amino acids. J was trimmed by 10 bases and V by 0 bases; bases with no gene match: 6. The CDR3 spells CAWSVRQGDGKLFF. As DNA, the CDR3 is TGTGCCTGGAGTGTACGACAGGGGGATGGAAAACTGTTTTTT.

V gene TRBV20-1 combines with J gene TRBJ1-1; the D is unclear. Per germline, CDR1 DFQATT and CDR2 SNEGSKA (reference sequence). The V end lost 6 bases, the J end lost 4 bases, and 9 bases lay between the germline ends. The CDR3 is made up of 11 amino acids. CDR3 protein: CSAVRGTEAFF. CDR3 nucleotide sequence: TGCAGTGCCGTCAGAGGCACTGAAGCTTTCTTT.

The chain recombines TRBV7-6 with TRBJ2-1; TRBD2 matches 7 bases. The CDR3 consists of 16 residues. The V gene's germline CDR1 is SGHVS and CDR2 FNYEAQ. The ends lost 5 bases at V and 13 bases at J; junction bases unmatched: 20. The CDR3: CASSPGVGEREEVQFF. The CDR3 nucleotides read TGTGCCAGCAGCCCCGGGGTGGGGGAGCGGGAAGAAGTTCAGTTCTTC.

The chain uses TRBV5-1 and TRBJ2-7, with D tentatively TRBD2 (7 bases). Germline CDR1 and CDR2: SGHRS and YFSETQ. With 0 bases removed from V and 3 bases from J, the gap between germline ends came to 22 bases. The CDR3 is 18 amino acids. Written as DNA, the CDR3 is TGCGCCAGCAGCTTGGAGGGCAGTTGGGGGGGGCGAGACTACGAGCAGTACTTC. As protein: CASSLEGSWGGRDYEQYF.

The sample holds a few counts of this clone. This rearrangement joins TRBV7-3 to TRBJ2-1, with D unresolved. CDR1 and CDR2 (germline): SGHTA, FQGTGA. The CDR3 spans 13 residues. Trimming took 0 bases from V and 9 from J, leaving 9 bases between them. Here the CDR3 reads CASSLTGFSEQFF. The CDR3 DNA reads as TGTGCCAGCAGCTTAACAGGGTTTAGTGAGCAGTTCTTC.

The rearrangement uses TRBV6-1 and TRBJ1-2; weak D call: TRBD1 (5 bases). Per germline, CDR1 MNHNS and CDR2 SASEGT. Trimming took 6 bases from V and 4 from J, leaving 15 bases between them. The CDR3 sequence is 14 residues long. The CDR3 bases are TGTGCCAGCAGCGCCGGGACGATAGCCTATGGCTACACCTTC. Its translation is CASSAGTIAYGYTF.

V gene TRBV5-4 combines with J gene TRBJ2-3; TRBD1 might be the D (7 bases). V dropped 2 bases and J dropped 3 bases, with 19 bases sitting between them. Germline CDR1 reads SGHNT; CDR2 reads YYREEE (reference sequence). The CDR3 sequence is 17 residues long. The CDR3 DNA reads as TGTGCCAGCAGCTTCGGACAGGTCAGGGGGGTTACAGATACGCAGTATTTT. Residues: CASSFGQVRGVTDTQYF.

V gene TRBV27 combines with J gene TRBJ1-1; D remains unclear. Germline loops: CDR1 MNHEY, CDR2 SMNVEV (reference sequence). This CDR3 spans 14 amino acids. The V and J ends lost 7 bases and 6 bases respectively, with 18 bases between them. The CDR3 coding sequence is TGTGCCAGCACCCTAAGAGGGAGTTCGGCTGAAGCTTTCTTT. Its translation: CASTLRGSSAEAFF.

The gene calls are TRBV5-1 and TRBJ2-2, with 8 bases matching TRBD2. Unmatched junction bases numbered 4, after V lost 5 bases and J lost 4 bases. Per the germline V gene, CDR1 is SGHRS and CDR2 is YFSETQ. This CDR3 is 14 amino acids long. CDR3 DNA sequence: TGCGCCAGCAGGGGGAGCGGGGGCACCGGGGAGCTGTTTTTT. Amino acids: CASRGSGGTGELFF.

V and J are TRBV27 and TRBJ1-6, with TRBD1 matching over 7 bases. This CDR3 has 14 residues. The germline V gene encodes CDR1 MNHEY and CDR2 SMNVEV (reference sequence). J was trimmed by 7 bases and V by 6 bases; bases with no gene match: 6. The DNA of the CDR3 is TGTGCCAGCAGGACAGGGACATCCAATTCACCCCTCCACTTT. Translating gives CASRTGTSNSPLHF.